This T cell receptor beta chain was identified during a study of cytomegalovirus exposure and HLA in healthy donors (dated by TCRdb to 2016 to 2017). About the investigation overall: According to an earlier analysis of 587 of the donors, roughly 180 million T cells yielded 90 million to 130 million unique TCR beta sequences and approximately 300 Gb of sequence data. The aim of the study was to test whether cataloging public T cell receptors could identify signatures of past pathogen exposure. About 310 gigabases of sequencing data and tens of millions of unique TCR sequences were included in an early release covering several hundred HLA-typed donors. In addition to the first cohort of hundreds of subjects, a separate validation cohort of 130 or so different subjects was used. The T cell repertoires of 550 to 850 subjects were profiled by immunosequencing and related to cytomegalovirus serostatus. In an earlier analysis of 587 of the donors, high-throughput TCR beta sequencing was used to judge whether each TCR beta V gene segment behaved as functional or pseudogenic. Typing coverage varied by locus: about 629-640 donors for A, B, C, DRB1 and DQB1; approximately 520 for DQA1; more than 600 for DPA1; approximately 490 for DPB1. Donor age, sex, ethnicity and CMV serostatus were collected together with the repertoire data. Both class I and class II loci were covered by HLA typing, at four-digit resolution. The study combined high-throughput TCR immunosequencing, statistical association of individual TCRs with disease status, and machine learning to predict cytomegalovirus infection status. Roughly five DR-DQ haplotypes were treated as single units for association and clustering because of strong linkage in the cohort. All discovery cohort repertoires had been generated on a single sequencing platform. In the later analysis, no new phenotypic data were used to find candidate immune exposures; instead, reliance was placed on TCR beta sequences and their occurrence across donors. To study patterns of TCR occurrence, a later analysis re-analyzed previously published TCR beta repertoires from around 660 donors and added high-resolution HLA genotyping. Genome-wide SNP genotypes for about 55% of the 666 donors were used in a later genetic analysis, which treated that subset as a discovery cohort. Among the roughly 380 genotyped donors, more than 70% belonged to the genetic ancestry cluster associated with self-reported Caucasian donors. Across about 380 genotyped donors of the cohort, an average of about 240,000 unique TCR beta nucleotide sequences per donor were sequenced, and roughly 18% of those sequences were non-productive.

Receptor amplification or capture employed the immunoSEQ multiplex PCR assay. For the multiplex PCR, a mixture combining 60 forward primers for TCR Vbeta segments and 13 reverse primers for TCR Jbeta segments was used. The CDR3 region of rearranged TCR beta genes was amplified from genomic DNA with a multiplex PCR assay. Amplified TCR beta libraries were sequenced as 87-base-pair reads on the Illumina HiSeq System. The authors' analysis ran thus. In a later analysis, some 80 million unique TCR beta chains were counted across the roughly 670 repertoires, and roughly 10 million of these chains were shared by at least two donors. Raw reads were error-corrected and collapsed into unique sequences by a nearest-neighbor algorithm in which closely related sequences were merged to remove PCR and sequencing errors. CDR3 sequences were aligned to IMGT reference sequences to assign V, D and J gene segments. Each retained sequence needed at least a six-nucleotide match to both a V gene segment and a J gene segment. A rearrangement counted as productive if the CDR3 had no stop codons and remained in frame with V and J, and every other rearrangement counted as non-productive. CDR3 was defined according to IMGT convention as the region running from the second conserved V-encoded cysteine to the conserved J-encoded phenylalanine. In an earlier analysis of more than 550 of the donors, sequences lacking an unambiguous match to a single V gene segment were excluded. In an earlier analysis of about 590 of the donors, a V segment was called functional when productive rearrangements were above 56.7%, and segregating when the standard deviation between donors exceeded 5%. A statistical classification framework was developed to diagnose cytomegalovirus status using the catalog of TCR beta chain sequences. A later analysis assigned V and J genes by comparing TCR nucleotide sequences with IMGT/GENE-DB human TR gene sequences. In a later analysis, CDR3 sequences and most-parsimonious VDJ recombination scenarios were assigned using the TCRdist pipeline. In a later analysis, every TCR beta chain was defined by the combination of its CDR3 amino acid sequence and its V-gene family, and reads without a unique V-gene family were dropped. As a way to deal with suspected cross-contamination and a sequencing artifact, a later analysis dropped approximately 590 nucleotide sequences that were highly shared and had low generation probability. For each public chain, a later analysis derived a clonal expansion index from normalized ranks of inferred template counts within each repertoire. A later analysis computed generation probabilities with a VDJ recombination model fitted to out-of-frame rearrangements, and checked the results against IGoR. A later analysis scored TCR-TCR, TCR-HLA and TCR-CMV co-occurrence with hypergeometric tests, applying a repertoire-size bias correction to TCR pairs. In a later analysis, false discovery rates were estimated by permuting HLA or CMV assignments 20 times. In a later analysis, co-occurring TCRs were grouped using DBSCAN, with TCRdist sequence similarity added in when clustering inside HLA-allele-positive subsets. For co-occurrence clustering, repertoires with fewer than 30,000 or more than 120,000 public chains were excluded, along with four to six repertoires with anomalous nucleotide sharing. TCRdb mirrors the immuneACCESS table, restricted to in-frame sequences. Some clones are absent from its copies; in checked studies, under half trace to an unresolved V gene, and the reason for the others is unknown. The DNA gave D and trimming, while V, J and clone size come from that table. Across this sample there are roughly 78,000 clones, with 55% to 75% seen only once. 4.5% to 6% of the sample is held by the ten biggest clonotypes.

This clone appeared once. It has no known antigen specificity. Base qualities are missing; no much larger clone stands one base away. The CDR3 has 12 amino acids, counting the end cysteine and phenylalanine. Just CDR3 DNA is preserved here, 36 bases in frame from base 1. Based on the germline V gene (reference sequence), the CDR1 and CDR2 sequences are SGHKS and YYEKEE. The trim is 4 bases for V and 8 bases for J, with a gap of 12 bases between the germline ends. Results the study describes overall, beyond this receptor: In a later analysis, several top co-occurrence clusters were reported to appear linked to parvovirus B19, influenza, CMV and Epstein-Barr virus. V-gene and J-gene trimming of TCR beta chains was associated with a missense DCLRE1C variant in a later genetic analysis, and the association was replicated in an independent cohort. In a later genetic analysis, fewer N-insertions in productive TCRs were reported among donors in an Asian-associated ancestry cluster than the roughly 700-donor mean. Cytomegalovirus status was reported to be diagnosed by the classifier with high specificity and sensitivity in both the original and validation cohorts. A group of highly shared sequence variants was considered likely to be a technical artifact of the sequencing pipeline. In a later analysis, HLA-associated TCR beta chains showed more clonal expansion and lower generation probabilities than non-associated chains that were equally common. In vitro tests confirmed that a few of the cytomegalovirus-associated TCR beta chains recognize cytomegalovirus antigens. According to a later analysis, TCR association rates differed among HLA loci, with DRB1 alleles showing the most associated TCRs and HLA-C alleles showing the fewest. Because counts were too low, about 15 rarely observed V segments, including chromosome 9 orphons, were left out of the earlier analysis of a few hundred of the donors. Strong co-occurrence of HLA alleles, especially DR and DQ, made assigning TCR associations to individual alleles difficult. The study gave a list of under 200 TCR beta chains associated with cytomegalovirus. Correlated functional status among segregating V segments might be attributable to linkage disequilibrium, but an unknown experimental factor could not be ruled out. Because HLA typing was unavailable for some donors at each locus, only the typed subset was used in association tests. A further reported finding was that TCR beta sequences accurately predicted the HLA-A and HLA-B alleles for most subjects in the first cohort. In a later analysis, most CMV-associated TCR beta chains were found to appear HLA-restricted, with HLA associations seemingly driven largely by CMV exposure. For the cohort, immune exposure information was limited to CMV serostatus. Specific HLA alleles were associated with roughly 17,000 TCR beta sequences at a false discovery rate of 0.05 in a later analysis. Most TCR sequences were observed very rarely across donors, whereas some public TCRs were present in many individuals. Sequencing depth was assumed to be roughly uniform across donors in the presence/absence analyses, though that assumption may not hold. An earlier analysis of approximately 500 of the donors showed that most TCR beta V segments appeared in productive rearrangements either about 90% or about 30% of the time, which broadly matched IMGT annotations. Because the 87-base-pair reads could not distinguish some IMGT-functional V segments, including TRBV6-2 and TRBV6-3, those segments were excluded. The authors suggested that the approach could potentially be extended to other disease states and immunological phenotypes. This cohort had only TCR beta chains sequenced, and the lack of alpha or paired-chain data limited which features could be detected.

In total, around 600 healthy bone marrow donors made up the cohort. All cohort members were sampled while nominally healthy, although unrecorded immune exposures were likely present. The donor tested CMV seropositive, placing the donor among the 289 seropositive members of the cohort. Each donor provided a peripheral blood sample, and peripheral blood mononuclear cells were used for TCR beta sequencing. Genomic DNA was extracted from the blood cell samples with the Qiagen DNeasy Blood Extraction Kit. The sample consisted of PBMCs. The chain uses TRBV5-5 and TRBJ1-2, and TRBD1 may be the D gene, going by 5 matching bases. This clonotype was sampled from a man aged 25 to 40 in good health and CMV-seropositive. The DNA sequence is given as TGTGCCAGCAGCCTGGGGACTGGCGGCTACACCTTC. The translation is CASSLGTGGYTF.